This T cell receptor beta chain was sequenced in a study of CD8 T cells in ankylosing spondylitis (TCRdb year 2017). In the study overall: T cell receptor beta repertoires were profiled in healthy donors and ankylosing spondylitis patients so that disease-linked TCR variants could be found. Samples of peripheral blood were taken, and for ankylosing spondylitis patients, synovial fluid was collected as well. The full study cohort comprised 20 to 25 ankylosing spondylitis patients and 85 to 120 healthy donors. General conclusions and limits of the study: A TCR beta motif of several highly homologous amino acid variants appeared characteristic of blood from ankylosing spondylitis patients. Some motif variants had previously been reported in the synovial fluid and blood of reactive arthritis patients, which suggests shared mechanisms of disease initiation. The disease-linked clones showed a CD8+ phenotype and occurred at relatively low frequencies in peripheral blood. According to the report, matched synovial fluid samples from ankylosing spondylitis patients were significantly enriched for the disease-linked clones.

There are 14 amino acids in the CDR3, from cysteine to phenylalanine inclusive. Left in the record is the CDR3 DNA by itself, 42 bases read in frame from the first base. In the germline V gene (reference sequence), CDR1 corresponds to SGHKS and CDR2 to YYEKEE. Relative to germline, V is missing 5 bases and J is missing 4 bases, with 5 bases of the junction outside any gene match. The sequencing machine was an Illumina HiSeq 2500. Quantitative 5'-RACE with molecular barcodes was used to prepare TCR beta libraries. Concerning the study's data processing: A new computational method, built on a probabilistic model of VDJ rearrangement, was used to identify disease-linked TCR variants. The raw public reads went through TCRdb reprocessing: fastp at Q25, MiXCR clone calling, in-frame beta chains kept. Every CDR3 protein is listed once, alongside the most common genes and DNA of its rows. The V and J calls were not made by the authors but by TCRdb's processing. The table for this sample lists just over 350,000 distinct CDR3 sequences; 20% to 25% of them were counted only once. The ten largest account for about an eighth of the sample.

In regard to this clonotype: Its target antigen remains unknown. No much larger clonotype is one base removed from it; base qualities were not supplied.

This receptor chain uses TRBV5-5 and TRBJ2-7; 11 junctional bases match TRBD1. The sequencing sample was made of blood, either unsorted or a sorted T cell fraction (not recorded which). This receptor was taken from a male donor with ankylosing spondylitis or in good health (not recorded which). The nucleotide sequence reads TGTGCCAGCAGGGGACAGGGGGTTCCGTACGAGCAGTACTTC. Its translation is CASRGQGVPYEQYF.